One and the same sample provided the 9 T cell receptor beta chains below, sequenced in a study of post-analysis software for immune sequencing data. Unique molecular identifiers featured in each of the TCR beta cDNA libraries. TCRdb reprocessed the PCR reads with MiXCR, giving one entry per CDR3 protein. The table lists 150,000 to 200,000 distinct CDR3 sequences, about 36% of them singletons, with under 30% in the top ten. The sample was blood, taken after autologous hematopoietic stem cell transplantation. The receptors shown here come from a girl aged 10 to 17 with multiple sclerosis.

This clonotype was observed a handful of times. The V call is TRBV12-3 or TRBV12-4, the J call TRBJ2-5; D is perhaps TRBD2 (6 bases). V gave up 6 bases and J gave up 0 bases, with 17 bases separating them. CDR3 size: 16 residues. DNA of the CDR3: TGTGCCAGCAGCCGCCGGGACGGGGGTTACCAAGAGACCCAGTACTTC. The encoded protein is CASSRRDGGYQETQYF.

The V call is TRBV7-8, the J call TRBJ1-6; 9 bases align to TRBD1. The germline gives CDR1 SGHVS, CDR2 FQNEAQ. With 6 bases clipped from V and 1 base from J, the junction kept 4 bases outside the gene matches. The CDR3 is 16 residues long. CDR3 DNA: TGTGCCAGCAGACGGGACAGGGCGTCCTATAATTCACCCCTCCACTTT. Amino acid sequence: CASRRDRASYNSPLHF.

V usage is TRBV5-5 and J usage is TRBJ1-2; possibly TRBD1 for D (6 bases). Trimming cost V 6 bases and J 5 bases, with 14 bases left between them. This CDR3 contains 13 residues. CDR1 is SGHKS, CDR2 YYEKEE, per germline (reference sequence). The DNA of the CDR3 is TGTGCCAGCACCCGGCCAGGGACATATGGCTACACCTTC. Its translation is CASTRPGTYGYTF.

This clonotype was recorded a few times. This chain joins TRBV7-2 and TRBJ2-3, with 7 bases matching TRBD2. Losses at the gene ends were 4 bases for V and 8 bases for J; bases not matched to a gene: 6. Germline assignment: CDR1 SGHTA and CDR2 FQGNSA. The CDR3 sequence is 13 residues long. The CDR3 nucleotides read TGTGCCAGCAGCTCGCGATCTAGCGGTACGCAGTATTTT. Protein product: CASSSRSSGTQYF.

This clonotype occurred a few times. The CDR3 DNA is TGCAGCGCCCGGTCGGCGGGAGGGCCTGCCGGGGAGCTGTTTTTT. Its translation: CSARSAGGPAGELFF. The rearrangement uses TRBV29-1 and TRBJ2-2, with 9 positions matching TRBD2. CDR1 and CDR2 from the germline V gene are SQVTM and ANQGSEA. J lost 6 bases, V lost 7 bases, and 12 bases had no gene match. This CDR3 has 15 amino acids.

This clonotype was seen at least ten times. This CDR3 reads CSVVGPGQGSGRAQNEQYF. The CDR3 DNA reads as TGCAGCGTTGTCGGACCGGGACAGGGCAGCGGGAGGGCCCAGAACGAGCAGTACTTC. This chain connects TRBV29-1 to TRBJ2-7; perhaps TRBD2 as D (10 bases). CDR3 length: 19 amino acids. The germline gives CDR1 SQVTM, CDR2 ANQGSEA. V was pared by 4 bases and J by 5 bases, with 33 bases between.

The rearrangement links TRBV12-3 or TRBV12-4 to TRBJ1-1; 7 bases align to TRBD1. V lost 6 bases, J lost 1 base, and 8 bases stayed unmatched. This CDR3 comprises 15 residues. CDR3 sequence: CASRGRQGGNTEAFF. The CDR3 bases are TGTGCCAGCAGGGGCCGACAGGGAGGGAACACTGAAGCTTTCTTT.

The sample holds many counts of this clonotype. The rearrangement joins TRBV29-1 to TRBJ2-5; perhaps TRBD2 as D (5 bases). The germline gives CDR1 SQVTM, CDR2 ANQGSEA. This CDR3 contains 16 residues. Between the trimmed V and J ends, which lost 0 bases and 4 bases, there was a span of 18 bases. Written as DNA, the CDR3 is TGCAGCGTTGAAGATCAGAGGCCCCCTCGGGGAGAGACCCAGTACTTC. This sequence encodes CSVEDQRPPRGETQYF.

This clonotype was detected a few times. This chain connects TRBV10-3 to TRBJ1-1; 9 nucleotides align to TRBD1. Germline trimming cut 5 bases from V and 1 base from J; bases unmatched to any gene: 2. The CDR3 covers 14 residues. From germline, CDR1 is ENHRY and CDR2 SYGVKD. CDR3 coding DNA: TGTGCCATCAGTAGGGACAGGGCGAACACTGAAGCTTTCTTT. This sequence encodes CAISRDRANTEAFF.